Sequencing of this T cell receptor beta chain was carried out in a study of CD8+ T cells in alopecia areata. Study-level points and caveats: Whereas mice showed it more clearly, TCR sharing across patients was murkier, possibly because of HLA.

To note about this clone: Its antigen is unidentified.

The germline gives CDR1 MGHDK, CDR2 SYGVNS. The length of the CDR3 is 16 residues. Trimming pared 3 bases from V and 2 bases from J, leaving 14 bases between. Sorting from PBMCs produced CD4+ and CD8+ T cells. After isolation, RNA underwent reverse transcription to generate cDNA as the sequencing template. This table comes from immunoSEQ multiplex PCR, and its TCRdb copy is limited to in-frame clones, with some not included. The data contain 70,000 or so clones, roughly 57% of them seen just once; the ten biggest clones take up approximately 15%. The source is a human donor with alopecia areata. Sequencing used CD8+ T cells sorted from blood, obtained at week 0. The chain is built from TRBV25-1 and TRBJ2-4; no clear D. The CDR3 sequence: CASSEGMSRSKNIQYF. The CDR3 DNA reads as TGTGCCAGCAGTGAGGGGATGAGTCGTTCCAAAAACATTCAGTACTTC.